The source of this T cell receptor beta chain is a study of a mutant IDH1 vaccine in newly diagnosed glioma. Across the study: Mean patient age was around 40 years; approximately 62% were male and roughly 38% female. Whole-study results and caveats: Seemingly, pseudoprogression had no relation to changes in the top peripheral T cell clonotypes.

TCRdb's copy holds only in-frame clones and misses some; the assay was immunoSEQ multiplex PCR. The sample carries about 59,000 clones, more than 85% recorded once. CDR3 length equals 15 residues. Trimming removed 2 bases from V and 4 bases from J; junction bases left unmatched: 4. The V gene's germline CDR1 is MNHNS and CDR2 SASEGT. Judged by abundance, this clone is medium-sized. What it binds is unknown. The identical CDR3 is also encoded by other nucleotide sequences in the sample. Time point reported: baseline, week 1 (first vaccination visit). Indicated treatment: pre-vaccination baseline after standard-of-care therapy.

The chain joins TRBV6-1 to TRBJ2-2, with 7 bases fitting TRBD1. The receptor comes from a man aged 45-65 years with glioma. Sample: PBMCs, taken from a glioma patient treated with radiotherapy, temozolomide or both. The DNA of the CDR3 is TGTGCCAGCAGTGAACTGGCAGGGGGCACCGGGGAGCTGTTTTTT. Its translation is CASSELAGGTGELFF.